The 8 T cell receptor beta chains below come from one sample, sequenced in a study of blood T cell repertoires in COVID-19. Method: immunoSEQ multiplex PCR; TCRdb's copy keeps in-frame clones and lacks some. The table shows roughly 250,000 clones, with about 93% occurring only once. The specimen was PBMCs or T cells enriched from blood (not recorded which). These receptors came from a woman aged 18-35 years who had recovered from COVID-19.

The J gene is TRBJ2-1, the V gene TRBV9, with 14 bases fitting TRBD2. V was pared by 2 bases and J by 6 bases, with 1 base of the junction left unmatched. The germline CDR1 and CDR2 sequences are SGDLS and YYNGEE. CDR3 length equals 15 residues. CDR3: CASSVGLAGANEQFF. The CDR3 DNA is TGTGCCAGCAGCGTGGGACTAGCGGGAGCCAATGAGCAGTTCTTC.

The chain recombines TRBV7-2 with TRBJ1-3; D unclear. The CDR3 is made up of 14 amino acids. The germline V and J ends were trimmed by 1 base and 1 base, with 5 bases remaining between them. The germline gives CDR1 SGHTA, CDR2 FQGNSA. The DNA of the CDR3 is TGTGCCAGCAGCTTAGATCGTTCTGGAAACACCATATATTTT. This sequence encodes CASSLDRSGNTIYF. The full variable domain, with the rest looked up from reference TRBV7-2 and TRBJ1-3, is GAGVSQSPSNKVTEKGKDVELRCDPISGHTALYWYRQSLGQGLEFLIYFQGNSAPDKSGLPSDRFSAERTGGSVSTLTIQRTQQEDSAVYLCASSLDRSGNTIYFGEGSWLTVV.

This chain links TRBV6-2 or TRBV6-3 with TRBJ2-2; D not resolved. Germline assignment: CDR1 MNHEY and CDR2 SVGEGT. The V end lost 4 bases, the J end lost 0 bases, and 18 bases lay between the germline ends. This CDR3 has 18 residues. The CDR3 region is CASSFTAGLDTNTGELFF. The DNA for the CDR3 is TGTGCCAGCAGTTTTACGGCAGGCCTCGATACGAACACCGGGGAGCTGTTTTTT.

J is TRBJ2-1 and V is TRBV14, with D perhaps TRBD1 (5 bases). CDR3 length: 16 residues. Trimming left V 1 base short and J 4 bases short, with 14 bases between. The germline V gene has CDR1 SGHDN and CDR2 FVKESK. CDR3 DNA sequence: TGTGCCAGCAGCCAAGGGTTCAGGGCCGGGTACAATGAGCAGTTCTTC. Translated, it gives CASSQGFRAGYNEQFF.

The table lists this clone with a few counts. The rearrangement uses TRBV4-1 and TRBJ2-7, with 7 bases lining up with TRBD1. The V gene end was trimmed by 4 bases and the J gene end by 0 bases; junction bases not matched to a gene: 6. The CDR3 covers 15 residues. The germline V gene encodes CDR1 MGHRA and CDR2 YSYEKL. CDR3 coding DNA: TGCGCCAGCAGCCTCGACAGGGAGAGCTCCTACGAGCAGTACTTC. Translated: CASSLDRESSYEQYF.

The chain employs TRBV11-3 and TRBJ1-1; no clear D gene. This CDR3 contains 13 residues. V lost 0 bases and J 5 bases, leaving 7 bases between the germline ends. Germline CDR1 is SGHNT and CDR2 is YENEEA. CDR3 nucleotides: TGTGCCAGCAGCTTAGAACAGTTAACTGAAGCTTTCTTT. Encoded protein: CASSLEQLTEAFF.

V is TRBV9 and J is TRBJ2-3; TRBD2 matches 9 bases. V lost 0 bases to trimming and J lost 5 bases; unmatched junction nucleotides: 4. Looked up from germline, CDR1 is SGDLS and CDR2 is YYNGEE. The CDR3 extends over 15 amino acids. The CDR3 DNA is TGTGCCAGCAGCGTAGCCCTTAGCGGGAGAGATACGCAGTATTTT. Its protein product is CASSVALSGRDTQYF.

The J gene is TRBJ1-4, the V gene TRBV3-1 (or the pseudogene TRBV3-2); TRBD1 matches 9 bases. This CDR3 is built from 16 residues. V shed 1 base, J shed 8 bases, and the junction held 8 bases outside the gene matches. The germline V gene encodes CDR1 LGHDT and CDR2 YNNKEL (reference sequence). CDR3 sequence: CASSQGQGVKGEKLFF. The CDR3 DNA reads as TGTGCCAGCAGCCAAGGACAGGGGGTCAAGGGGGAAAAACTGTTTTTT.